This TCR beta chain was sequenced during a study of shared T cell receptors in the human thymus. TCRdb keeps only in-frame clones here, not all; method: immunoSEQ multiplex PCR. The sample carries about 610,000 clones, roughly 90% recorded once. This clone was detected a few times. The CDR3 contains 15 residues. CDR1 and CDR2 (germline): SGHNT, YYREEE (reference sequence). Trimming shortened V by 3 bases and J by 4 bases, and 17 bases separated the two germline ends. This same sample was also taken into another study, of human thymus T cells. That source reports: Corrective cardiac surgery supplied the resected thymus tissue. Thymic and blood repertoires appeared to display a bias in their usage of V and J genes. A high degree of thymic repertoire overlap among unrelated individuals was reported in related research.

The rearrangement uses TRBV5-4 and TRBJ2-7; no definite D call. The origin of this receptor is a boy under three years old with a congenital heart defect. The sample comprised thymocytes. CDR3 in amino acids: CASSSSRPEVYEQYF. The CDR3 region has the DNA TGTGCCAGCAGCTCCTCGAGGCCCGAAGTATACGAGCAGTACTTC.